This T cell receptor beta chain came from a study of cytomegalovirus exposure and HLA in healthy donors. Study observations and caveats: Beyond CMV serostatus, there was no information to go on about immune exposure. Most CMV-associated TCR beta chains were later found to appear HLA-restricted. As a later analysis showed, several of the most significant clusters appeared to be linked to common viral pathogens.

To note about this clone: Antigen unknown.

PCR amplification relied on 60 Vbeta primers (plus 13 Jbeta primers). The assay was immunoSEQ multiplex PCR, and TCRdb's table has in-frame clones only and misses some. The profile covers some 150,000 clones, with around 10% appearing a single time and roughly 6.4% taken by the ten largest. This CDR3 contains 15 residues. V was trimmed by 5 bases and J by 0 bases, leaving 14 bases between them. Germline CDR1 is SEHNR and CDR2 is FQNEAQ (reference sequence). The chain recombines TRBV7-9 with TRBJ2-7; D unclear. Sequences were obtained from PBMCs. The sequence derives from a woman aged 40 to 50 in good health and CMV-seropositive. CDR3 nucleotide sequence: TGTGCCAGCAGCCCGCAAGGAGCCTACTCCTACGAGCAGTACTTC. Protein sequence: CASSPQGAYSYEQYF.